Presented here are 26 T cell receptor beta chains from one specimen sequenced in a study of cytomegalovirus exposure and HLA in healthy donors. The PCR had 60 Vbeta and 13 Jbeta primers. The assay was immunoSEQ multiplex PCR, and TCRdb's table has in-frame clones only and misses some. The sample lists about 150,000 clones, 75% to 85% seen once, with roughly 8% in the top ten. The sequenced material came from PBMCs. These receptors were collected from a man under 40 in good health and CMV-seropositive.

The chain couples TRBV6-1 to TRBJ1-2, with 11 positions matching TRBD1. The germline V gene has CDR1 MNHNS and CDR2 SASEGT. V trimming: 4 bases; J trimming: 7 bases; junction bases outside the gene matches: 11. This CDR3 spans 16 amino acids. CDR3 sequence (DNA): TGTGCCAGCAGTGCTGGACAGGGGGCCCTTTCGGCTGGCTACACCTTC. The encoded protein is CASSAGQGALSAGYTF.

Notes on this clone: Within the sample, other DNA sequences also encode this same CDR3. V is TRBV18 and J is TRBJ2-1; 7 nucleotides agree with TRBD2. V was clipped by 2 bases and J by 4 bases; unmatched bases: 5. There are 15 residues in the CDR3. Looked up from germline, CDR1 is KGHSH and CDR2 is LQKENI. As DNA, the CDR3 is TGTGCCAGCTCACCAACGGGAGGCCCTTACAATGAGCAGTTCTTC. Its protein product is CASSPTGGPYNEQFF.

About this clone: The limits of the CDR3 on the DNA are not certain, so only TCRdb's listed CDR3 is given. The chain links TRBV7-2 to TRBJ2-1; TRBD2 is the table's D call, not checked against the DNA. The germline gives CDR1 SGHTA, CDR2 FQGNSA. The length of the CDR3 is 15 amino acids, counting both ends. The CDR3 sequence is CASSSTSSSYNEQFF.

Of note for this clone: A junction end diverges from the germline sequence, so it may reflect a read error. V gene TRBV28 combines with J gene TRBJ1-2; unclear D gene. The CDR3 loop spans 11 amino acids. Germline-derived CDR1 and CDR2 are MDHEN and SYDVKM. The CDR3 loop reads CASSFRGGYTF. The CDR3 DNA sequence: TGCGCCAGCAGTTTTAGAGGAGGCTACACCTTC.

The chain employs TRBV7-2 and TRBJ2-5; tentative D call: TRBD1 (6 bases). The end of the DNA is better explained by TRBJ2-7, so the J call may be wrong. Germline V gene data show CDR1 as SGHTA and CDR2 as FQGNSA. The CDR3 is 15 residues long. In DNA form, the CDR3 reads TGTGCCAGCAGCTTAGCGAGCAGGGGTTCCTACGAGCAGTACTTC. Translation gives CASSLASRGSYEQYF.

The genes are TRBV18 and TRBJ2-7; weak D call: TRBD1 (6 bases). Trimming took off 2 bases at V and 7 bases at J, with 15 bases between the two ends. This CDR3 has 14 residues. Germline V lookup: CDR1 KGHSH, CDR2 LQKENI. The CDR3: CASSPISSGVEQYF. The CDR3 DNA is TGTGCCAGCTCACCAATATCCTCAGGGGTTGAGCAGTACTTC.

The chain combines TRBV5-1 with TRBJ2-5; 12 nucleotides match TRBD2. Germline V gives CDR1 SGHRS, CDR2 YFSETQ. The junction had 3 bases not matched to a gene; V was cut back by 4 bases and J by 2 bases. There are 15 residues in the CDR3. Here the CDR3 DNA reads TGCGCCAGCAGCCCGGGGACTAGCGGGCAAGAGACCCAGTACTTC. This codes for CASSPGTSGQETQYF.

The chain links TRBV5-6 to TRBJ1-2; 8 nucleotides align to TRBD1. V dropped 2 bases and J dropped 2; count of bases not matched to a gene: 11. The CDR3 runs to 17 residues. Germline CDR1 reads SGHDT; CDR2 reads YYEEEE. CDR3 in amino acids: CASSFSGTGNINYGYTF. In DNA form, the CDR3 reads TGTGCCAGCAGCTTTTCCGGGACAGGCAATATCAACTATGGCTACACCTTC.

Of note for this clone: The junction and the germline gene differ at one end; a read error may be behind it. The gene calls are TRBV7-9 and TRBJ1-5, with 9 positions matching TRBD1. Germline assignment: CDR1 SEHNR and CDR2 FQNEAQ (reference sequence). The CDR3 has 17 residues. The CDR3 DNA reads TGTTCCAGCAGCCCCGACAGGGGGTTCTCTAGCAATCAGCCCCAGCATTTT. Its translation is CSSSPDRGFSSNQPQHF.

This clone was counted between two and nine times. The V call is TRBV27, the J call TRBJ1-2; maybe TRBD1 (5 bases). Trimming left V 6 bases short and J 3 bases short, with 14 bases between. The CDR3 has 14 residues. The germline V gene has CDR1 MNHEY and CDR2 SMNVEV (reference sequence). The CDR3 protein is CASRFQGSYYGYTF. The CDR3 DNA sequence: TGTGCCAGCAGATTCCAGGGTTCATACTATGGCTACACCTTC.

V and J are TRBV28 and TRBJ2-7, with D perhaps TRBD2 (5 bases). This CDR3 has 11 residues. V was cut by 5 bases and J by 13 bases, with 15 bases left in between. Germline CDR1 is MDHEN and CDR2 is SYDVKM. CDR3 DNA sequence: TGTGCCAGCAGTCCCCGCGGGTTAATTTACTTC. Translating it yields CASSPRGLIYF.

This chain connects TRBV28 to TRBJ2-1, with D hard to call. This CDR3 is 13 amino acids long. Trimming shortened V by 4 bases and J by 6 bases, and 10 bases separated the two germline ends. Per the germline V gene, CDR1 is MDHEN and CDR2 is SYDVKM. Written as DNA, the CDR3 is TGTGCCAGCAGTTCCCAGGAACCCAATGAGCAGTTCTTC. Protein: CASSSQEPNEQFF.

This chain joins TRBV9 and TRBJ2-1; D perhaps matches TRBD2 (6 bases). Germline-derived CDR1 and CDR2 are SGDLS and YYNGEE. Trimming shortened V by 0 bases and J by 9 bases, and 13 bases separated the two germline ends. The CDR3 runs to 14 residues. The chain's CDR3 is CASSVESGGVEQFF. As DNA, the CDR3 is TGTGCCAGCAGCGTAGAGTCTGGAGGGGTTGAGCAGTTCTTC.

The rearrangement uses TRBV6-5 and TRBJ2-1; D may be TRBD1 (5 bases). Germline V lookup: CDR1 MNHEY, CDR2 SVGAGI. The CDR3 spans 14 residues. With 7 bases removed from V and 7 bases from J, the gap between germline ends came to 17 bases. CDR3: CASKTGWGSNEQFF. The CDR3 region has the DNA TGTGCCAGCAAAACAGGTTGGGGCAGTAATGAGCAGTTCTTC.

This clone was detected only once. At the DNA level, this CDR3 is encoded by other sequences in the same sample as well. The J gene is TRBJ2-1, the V gene TRBV7-9, with 7 bases aligning to TRBD1. The CDR3 runs to 15 residues. Trimming removed 5 bases from V and 2 bases from J; junction bases left unmatched: 6. Germline CDR1 is SEHNR and CDR2 is FQNEAQ (reference sequence). Written as DNA, the CDR3 is TGTGCCAGCAGCGTCCCGGGACAGACCTACAATGAGCAGTTCTTC. Translating it yields CASSVPGQTYNEQFF.

The rearrangement joins TRBV7-2 to TRBJ1-1, with 9 nucleotides matching TRBD1. Trimming removed 4 bases from V and 1 base from J; junction bases left unmatched: 1. The CDR3 has 14 amino acids. Germline V gene sequence: CDR1 SGHTA, CDR2 FQGNSA. CDR3 region: CASSSGQGNTEAFF. CDR3 DNA: TGTGCCAGCAGCTCGGGACAGGGGAACACTGAAGCTTTCTTT.

The chain combines TRBV2 with TRBJ2-5, with 11 bases matching TRBD2. The CDR3 length is 17 residues. Germline V gene data show CDR1 as SNHLY and CDR2 as FYNNEI. The junction had 14 bases not matched to a gene; V was cut back by 7 bases and J by 4 bases. CDR3 in DNA: TGTGCCAGCACCCAAGGGCTAGCGGGAGGAGTCAGAGAGACCCAGTACTTC. Residues: CASTQGLAGGVRETQYF.

The chain carries TRBV7-3 and TRBJ2-4; D unresolved. Trimming cost V 1 base and J 10 bases, with 11 bases left between them. The CDR3 extends over 13 amino acids. Germline-derived CDR1 and CDR2 are SGHTA and FQGTGA. CDR3 residues: CASSLIVSRIQYF. For the CDR3, the DNA is TGTGCCAGCAGCTTAATCGTCTCCCGTATTCAGTACTTC.

The rearrangement links TRBV9 to TRBJ1-2; TRBD1 might be the D (6 bases). The V gene's germline CDR1 is SGDLS and CDR2 YYNGEE. The CDR3 is made up of 15 amino acids. V lost 4 bases and J 0 bases, leaving 13 bases between the germline ends. CDR3 in DNA: TGTGCCAGCAGCCGAGGGGGGGGACCTAACTATGGCTACACCTTC. It yields the protein CASSRGGGPNYGYTF.

CDR3 residues: CATREGDYGYTF. Here the CDR3 DNA reads TGTGCCACCCGCGAAGGGGACTATGGCTACACCTTC. The chain carries TRBV6-5 and TRBJ1-2; a weak D match, TRBD1 (5 bases). The CDR3 sequence is 12 residues long. Germline V gene sequence: CDR1 MNHEY, CDR2 SVGAGI. V was cut by 10 bases and J by 3 bases, with 12 bases left in between.

The chain joins TRBV11-1 to TRBJ1-3; unclear D gene. The germline V gene encodes CDR1 SGHAT and CDR2 FQDESV (reference sequence). The CDR3 covers 14 residues. V lost 7 bases to trimming and J lost 0 bases, with 10 bases between them. Here the CDR3 reads CASTPGSSGNTIYF. CDR3 DNA sequence: TGTGCCAGCACGCCGGGGAGCTCTGGAAACACCATATATTTT.

V and J are TRBV27 and TRBJ2-3; TRBD2 agrees at 11 bases. Germline CDR1 is MNHEY and CDR2 is SMNVEV (reference sequence). Unmatched junction bases numbered 14, after V lost 4 bases and J lost 11 bases. There are 16 residues in the CDR3. The CDR3 DNA reads as TGTGCCAGCAGTTCCCCGTTAGCGGGGGGGCATATACTGCAGTATTTT. It translates to CASSSPLAGGHILQYF.

The chain couples TRBV15 to TRBJ2-7; 8 bases are a match to TRBD2. CDR1 and CDR2 (germline): LNHNV, YYDKDF (reference sequence). The CDR3 loop spans 12 amino acids. V was pared by 3 bases and J by 7 bases, with 2 bases of the junction left unmatched. This CDR3 reads CATSSAGGEQYF. The DNA of the CDR3 is TGTGCCACCAGCAGTGCGGGGGGAGAGCAGTACTTC.

V is TRBV12-5 and J is TRBJ2-2; 13 nucleotides align to TRBD2. The CDR3 runs to 18 residues. V trimming: 0 bases; J trimming: 6 bases; junction bases outside the gene matches: 7. The germline CDR1 and CDR2 sequences are LGHNT and FRNRAP. CDR3: CASGLVGTSGVRAGELFF. CDR3 sequence (DNA): TGTGCTAGTGGTTTGGTGGGGACTAGCGGGGTTCGGGCCGGGGAGCTGTTTTTT.

V is TRBV4-3 and J is TRBJ2-6; D unclear. The V gene's germline CDR1 is LGHNA and CDR2 YSLEER. The CDR3 extends over 18 amino acids. V was cut by 0 bases and J by 0 bases, with 12 bases left in between. Here the CDR3 DNA reads TGCGCCAGCAGCCAAGATCTGGTAGTAAGCTCTGGGGCCAACGTCCTGACTTTC. Translated: CASSQDLVVSSGANVLTF.

The chain recombines TRBV7-3 with TRBJ2-1; 8 nucleotides match TRBD2. The length of the CDR3 is 15 residues. V trimming: 5 bases; J trimming: 7 bases; junction bases outside the gene matches: 10. The germline V gene has CDR1 SGHTA and CDR2 FQGTGA. The CDR3 is CASSDAGGSVNEQFF. In nucleotides, the CDR3 is TGTGCCAGCAGCGATGCGGGAGGTTCGGTTAATGAGCAGTTCTTC.